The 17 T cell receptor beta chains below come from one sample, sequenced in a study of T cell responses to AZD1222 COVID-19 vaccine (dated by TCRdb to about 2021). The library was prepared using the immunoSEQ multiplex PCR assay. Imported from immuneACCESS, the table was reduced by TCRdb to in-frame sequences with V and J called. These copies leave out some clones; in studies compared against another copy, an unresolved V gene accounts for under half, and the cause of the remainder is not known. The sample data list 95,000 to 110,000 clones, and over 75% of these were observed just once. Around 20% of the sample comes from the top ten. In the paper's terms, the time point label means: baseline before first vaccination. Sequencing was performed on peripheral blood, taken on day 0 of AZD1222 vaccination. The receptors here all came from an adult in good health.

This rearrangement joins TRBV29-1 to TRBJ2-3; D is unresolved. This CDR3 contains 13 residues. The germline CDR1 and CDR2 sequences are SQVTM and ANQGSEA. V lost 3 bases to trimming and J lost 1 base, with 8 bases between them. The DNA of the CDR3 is TGCAGCGTTGAGGCTAGTGGCACAGATACGCAGTATTTT. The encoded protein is CSVEASGTDTQYF.

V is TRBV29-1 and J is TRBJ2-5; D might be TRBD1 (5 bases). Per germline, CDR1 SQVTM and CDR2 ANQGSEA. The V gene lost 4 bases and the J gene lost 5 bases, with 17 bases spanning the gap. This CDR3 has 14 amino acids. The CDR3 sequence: CSVGMGLRGETQYF. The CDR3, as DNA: TGCAGCGTTGGGATGGGCCTTAGGGGTGAGACCCAGTACTTC. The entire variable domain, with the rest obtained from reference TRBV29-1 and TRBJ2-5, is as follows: SAVISQKPSRDICQRGTSLTIQCQVDSQVTMMFWYRQQPGQSLTLIATANQGSEATYESGFVIDKFPISRPNLTFSTLTVSNMSPEDSSIYLCSVGMGLRGETQYFGPGTRLLVL.

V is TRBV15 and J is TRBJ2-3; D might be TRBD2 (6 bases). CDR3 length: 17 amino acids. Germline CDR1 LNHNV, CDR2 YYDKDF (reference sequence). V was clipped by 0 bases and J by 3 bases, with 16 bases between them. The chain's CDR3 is CATSRDVGWGETDTQYF. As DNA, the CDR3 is TGTGCCACCAGCAGAGATGTTGGGTGGGGGGAAACAGATACGCAGTATTTT.

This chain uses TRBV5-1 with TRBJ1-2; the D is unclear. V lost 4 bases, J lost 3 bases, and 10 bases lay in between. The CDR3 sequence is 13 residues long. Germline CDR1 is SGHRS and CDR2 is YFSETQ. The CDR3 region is CASSPADDYGYTF. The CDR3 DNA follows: TGCGCCAGCAGCCCTGCAGACGACTATGGCTACACCTTC.

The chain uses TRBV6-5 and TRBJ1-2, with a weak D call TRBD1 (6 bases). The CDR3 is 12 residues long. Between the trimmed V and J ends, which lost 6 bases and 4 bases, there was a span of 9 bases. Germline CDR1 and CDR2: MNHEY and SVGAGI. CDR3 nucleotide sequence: TGTGCCAGCAGAAGGGGGGGCTATGGCTACACCTTC. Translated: CASRRGGYGYTF.

CDR3 protein: CASRGTSEYEQYF. Here the CDR3 DNA reads TGTGCCAGCAGGGGGACCTCCGAATACGAGCAGTACTTC. The gene calls are TRBV6-6 and TRBJ2-7; D is perhaps TRBD1 or TRBD2 (5 bases each). CDR1 MNHNY and CDR2 SVGAGI come from the germline V gene (reference sequence). The CDR3 loop spans 13 amino acids. V lost 6 bases to trimming and J lost 4 bases, with 13 bases between them.

The CDR3 sequence is CASSLFHPSRDDSPLHF. The CDR3 coding sequence is TGCGCCAGCAGCTTGTTCCATCCCTCTCGTGACGATTCACCCCTCCACTTT. V usage is TRBV5-1 and J usage is TRBJ1-6; D is ambiguous. The CDR3 has 17 residues. V lost 1 base, J lost 8 bases, and 19 bases lay in between. Germline V gene data show CDR1 as SGHRS and CDR2 as YFSETQ. The complete variable domain, with remaining parts taken from reference TRBV5-1 and TRBJ1-6, reads KAGVTQTPRYLIKTRGQQVTLSCSPISGHRSVSWYQQTPGQGLQFLFEYFSETQRNKGNFPGRFSGRQFSNSRSEMNVSTLELGDSALYLCASSLFHPSRDDSPLHFGNGTRLTVT.

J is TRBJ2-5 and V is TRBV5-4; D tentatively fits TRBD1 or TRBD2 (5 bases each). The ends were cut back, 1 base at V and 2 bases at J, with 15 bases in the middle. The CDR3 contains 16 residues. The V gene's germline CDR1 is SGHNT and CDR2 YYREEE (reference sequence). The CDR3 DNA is TGTGCCAGCAGCTTGCCCGCACGGGGCAATCAAGAGACCCAGTACTTC. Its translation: CASSLPARGNQETQYF.

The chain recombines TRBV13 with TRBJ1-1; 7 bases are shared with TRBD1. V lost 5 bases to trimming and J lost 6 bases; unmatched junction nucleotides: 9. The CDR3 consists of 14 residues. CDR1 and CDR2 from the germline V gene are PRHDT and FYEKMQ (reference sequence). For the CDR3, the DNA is TGTGCCAGCAGCCCCCGACAGGGCCACGCTGAAGCTTTCTTT. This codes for CASSPRQGHAEAFF.

The CDR3 DNA follows: TGTGCCAGCAGTGAGACAGGGGGCTATTCACCCCTCCACTTT. Amino acid sequence: CASSETGGYSPLHF. V usage is TRBV2 and J usage is TRBJ1-6; 10 bases align to TRBD1. CDR3 length equals 14 residues. V was pared by 3 bases and J by 8 bases, with 1 base of the junction left unmatched. The V gene's germline CDR1 is SNHLY and CDR2 FYNNEI.

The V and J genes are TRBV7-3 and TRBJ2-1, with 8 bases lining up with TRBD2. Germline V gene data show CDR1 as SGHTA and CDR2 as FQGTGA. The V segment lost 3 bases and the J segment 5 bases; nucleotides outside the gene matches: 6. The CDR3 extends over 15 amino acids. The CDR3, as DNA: TGTGCCAGCAGCTTTAATAGCGGGGCCAACAATGAGCAGTTCTTC. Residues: CASSFNSGANNEQFF.

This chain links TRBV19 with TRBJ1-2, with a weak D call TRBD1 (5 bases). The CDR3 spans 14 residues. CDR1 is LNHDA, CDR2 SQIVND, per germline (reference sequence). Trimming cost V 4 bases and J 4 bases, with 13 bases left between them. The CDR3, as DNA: TGTGCCAGTAGTAACCCACCGGGGCGCTATGGCTACACCTTC. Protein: CASSNPPGRYGYTF.

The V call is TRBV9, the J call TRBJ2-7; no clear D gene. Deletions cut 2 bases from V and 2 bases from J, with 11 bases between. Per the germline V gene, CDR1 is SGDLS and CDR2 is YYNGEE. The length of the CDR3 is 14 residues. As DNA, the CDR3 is TGTGCCAGCAGCGTCAATCCCGACCCCTACGAGCAGTACTTC. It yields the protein CASSVNPDPYEQYF.

CDR3 bases: TGTGCCAGCAGTTACTCATTTGGTGAAAAACTGTTTTTT. Translating it yields CASSYSFGEKLFF. This chain links TRBV6-6 with TRBJ1-4; no clear D gene. The CDR3 length is 13 residues. Germline CDR1 reads MNHNY; CDR2 reads SVGAGI (reference sequence). The ends were cut back, 0 bases at V and 7 bases at J, with 6 bases in the middle.

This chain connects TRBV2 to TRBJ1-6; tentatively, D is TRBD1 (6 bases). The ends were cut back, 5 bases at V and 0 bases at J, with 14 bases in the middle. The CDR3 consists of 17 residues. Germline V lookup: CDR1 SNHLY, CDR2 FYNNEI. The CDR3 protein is CASSSRTVSSYNSPLHF. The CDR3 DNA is TGTGCCAGCAGTTCTAGGACAGTTAGCTCCTATAATTCACCCCTCCACTTT.

The CDR3: CASSDHRDSPVGEQFF. CDR3 DNA: TGTGCCAGCAGTGACCACAGGGATTCACCCGTCGGTGAGCAGTTCTTC. The chain uses TRBV25-1 and TRBJ2-1; TRBD1 is a possible D gene (6 bases). The CDR3 covers 16 residues. Germline CDR1 reads MGHDK; CDR2 reads SYGVNS. V was shortened by 3 bases and J by 9 bases, with 21 bases between the two germline ends. The full variable domain, with the rest looked up from reference TRBV25-1 and TRBJ2-1, is EADIYQTPRYLVIGTGKKITLECSQTMGHDKMYWYQQDPGMELHLIHYSYGVNSTEKGDLSSESTVSRIRTEHFPLTLESARPSHTSQYLCASSDHRDSPVGEQFFGPGTRLTVL.

The DNA of the CDR3 is TGTGCCAGCAGCCTCTTGACACCTCAATCTGAAGCTTTCTTT. Amino acid sequence: CASSLLTPQSEAFF. The rearrangement links TRBV2 to TRBJ1-1, with no clear D. Germline V gene lookup returns CDR1 SNHLY and CDR2 FYNNEI. Trimming took 6 bases from V and 6 from J, leaving 17 bases between them. The CDR3 length is 14 residues. The full variable domain, in which reference TRBV2 and TRBJ1-1 provide the parts outside the CDR3, is EPEVTQTPSHQVTQMGQEVILRCVPISNHLYFYWYRQILGQKVEFLVSFYNNEISEKSEIFDDQFSVERPDGSNFTLKIRSTKLEDSAMYFCASSLLTPQSEAFFGQGTRLTVV.